The present T cell receptor (beta chain) was sequenced within a study of cytomegalovirus exposure and HLA in healthy donors (dated by TCRdb to between 2016 and 2019). With respect to the entire study: According to an earlier analysis of 587 of the donors, some 170 million T cells yielded roughly 100 million unique TCR beta sequences and about 300 Gb of sequence data. HLA typing included class I and class II loci at four-digit resolution. Of the 300 to 500 genotyped donors, less than 90% were placed in the genetic ancestry cluster associated with self-reported Caucasian donors. Typing coverage differed by locus: A, B, C, DRB1 and DQB1 were typed in roughly 620-630 donors, DQA1 in about 560, DPA1 in approximately 610, and DPB1 in 400 to 480. A later genetic analysis took genome-wide SNP genotypes for about 55% of the roughly 700 donors and used that subset as a discovery cohort. The study profiled the T cell repertoires of around 700 subjects by immunosequencing and related them to cytomegalovirus serostatus. Roughly 300 gigabases of sequencing data and 70 million to 100 million unique TCR sequences made up an early release that covered under 750 HLA-typed donors. A later analysis re-analyzed previously published TCR beta repertoires from approximately 700 donors and added high-resolution HLA genotyping to study TCR occurrence patterns. Besides the first cohort of roughly 700 subjects, a separate validation cohort made up of 120 or so different subjects was used. To predict cytomegalovirus infection status, the study brought together high-throughput TCR immunosequencing, statistical association of individual TCRs with disease status, and machine learning. Because of strong linkage in the cohort, 5 or 6 DR-DQ haplotypes were treated as single units for association and clustering. Every repertoire in the discovery cohort had been generated on one and the same sequencing platform. The study aimed to test whether signatures of past pathogen exposure could be identified by cataloging public T cell receptors. Rather than drawing on any new phenotypic data, the later analysis identified candidate immune exposures from TCR beta sequences and the way those sequences occurred across donors. An earlier analysis of approximately 630 of the donors applied high-throughput TCR beta sequencing to assess whether each TCR beta V gene segment acted as functional or pseudogenic. Donor age, sex, ethnicity and CMV serostatus were collected together with the repertoire data. Among roughly 370 genotyped donors of the cohort, an average of roughly 240,000 unique TCR beta nucleotide sequences were sequenced per donor, about a sixth of them non-productive.

About this clone: Its antigen remains undetermined. Base qualities were left out, and no much larger clone turns up one base away.

The investigation overall reported the following: An earlier analysis of approximately 600 of the donors showed that most TCR beta V segments appeared in productive rearrangements either about 87% or about 30% of the time, which broadly matched IMGT annotations. Strong co-occurrence of HLA alleles, especially DR and DQ, made assigning TCR associations to individual alleles difficult. In a later genetic analysis, a missense DCLRE1C variant was associated with V-gene and J-gene trimming of TCR beta chains, and the association was replicated in an independent cohort. According to a later analysis, TCR association rates differed among HLA loci, with DRB1 alleles showing the most associated TCRs and HLA-C alleles showing the fewest. In a later analysis, HLA-associated TCR beta chains were found to be more clonally expanded and to have lower generation probabilities than equally common non-associated chains. Across donors, most TCR sequences were observed very rarely, whereas some public TCRs were present in many individuals. In vitro tests confirmed that a few of the cytomegalovirus-associated TCR beta chains recognize cytomegalovirus antigens. Because some donors lacked HLA typing at each locus, the association tests relied only on the typed subset. Sequencing depth was assumed to be roughly uniform across donors in the presence/absence analyses, though that assumption may not hold. Immune exposure information for the cohort was limited to CMV serostatus. In the study, approximately 160 TCR beta chains were listed as associated with cytomegalovirus. About 17 rarely observed V segments, including chromosome 9 orphons, were excluded from the earlier analysis of just under 600 of the donors because counts were too low. A further reported finding was that TCR beta sequences accurately predicted the HLA-A and HLA-B alleles for most subjects in the first cohort. A later analysis reported that several top co-occurrence clusters appeared linked to parvovirus B19, influenza, CMV and Epstein-Barr virus. Specific HLA alleles were associated with 15,000 to 20,000 TCR beta sequences at a false discovery rate of 0.05 in a later analysis. Only TCR beta chains were sequenced in this cohort, and the absence of alpha or paired-chain data limited detectable features. The sequencing pipeline was judged likely to have produced a cluster of highly shared sequence variants as a technical artifact. Correlated functional status among segregating V segments might be attributable to linkage disequilibrium, but an unknown experimental factor could not be ruled out. In both the original and validation cohorts, the classifier was reported to diagnose cytomegalovirus status with high specificity and sensitivity. Because the 87-base-pair reads could not distinguish some IMGT-functional V segments, including TRBV6-2 and TRBV6-3, those segments were excluded. It was suggested by the authors that the approach could potentially be generalized to other disease states and immunological phenotypes. Most CMV-associated TCR beta chains appeared to be HLA-restricted in a later analysis, and the HLA associations seemed to be driven largely by CMV exposure. A later genetic analysis reported fewer N-insertions in productive TCRs among donors in an Asian-associated ancestry cluster than the roughly 700-donor mean.

The cohort consisted of 666 healthy bone marrow donors. At the time of sampling, all cohort members were nominally healthy, though unrecorded immune exposures were likely present. The donor tested CMV seronegative, placing the donor among the roughly 400 seronegative members of the cohort. A peripheral blood sample was collected from each donor, and TCR beta sequencing was performed on peripheral blood mononuclear cells. Genomic DNA extraction from the blood cell samples was performed with the Qiagen DNeasy Blood Extraction Kit. The germline V gene (reference sequence) gives CDR1 as LNHNV and CDR2 as YYDKDF. The CDR3 covers 14 residues, taking in both the cysteine and the phenylalanine. Here the CDR3 DNA is all that survives: 42 bases in frame from base 1. V is pared back by 0 bases and J by 8 bases, with 13 bases lying between the germline termini. Receptors were amplified or captured by the immunoSEQ multiplex PCR assay. A mixture of 60 forward primers for TCR Vbeta segments and 13 reverse primers for TCR Jbeta segments was used in the multiplex PCR. A multiplex PCR assay on genomic DNA amplified the CDR3 region of rearranged TCR beta genes. On the Illumina HiSeq System, the amplified TCR beta libraries were sequenced as 87-base-pair reads. The authors' pipeline ran thus. A later analysis tallied about 77 million unique TCR beta chains across the 666 repertoires, and about 12 million of those chains were shared by two or more donors. A nearest-neighbor algorithm error-corrected the raw reads and collapsed the reads into unique sequences, merging closely related sequences to remove PCR and sequencing errors. Alignment of CDR3 sequences to IMGT reference sequences was used to assign V, D and J gene segments. For a sequence to be retained, a match of at least six nucleotides to both a V gene segment and a J gene segment was required. A rearrangement counted as productive if the CDR3 had no stop codons and remained in frame with V and J, and every other rearrangement counted as non-productive. CDR3 was defined by IMGT convention, running from the second conserved V-encoded cysteine to the conserved J-encoded phenylalanine. The earlier analysis of roughly 590 of the donors excluded any sequence lacking an unambiguous match to a single V gene segment. An earlier analysis of a few hundred of the donors classified V segments as functional when productive rearrangements were above 56.7% and as segregating when the standard deviation between donors was above 5%. To diagnose cytomegalovirus status from the catalog of TCR beta chain sequences, a statistical classification framework was built. A later analysis assigned V and J genes by comparing TCR nucleotide sequences with IMGT/GENE-DB human TR gene sequences. In a later analysis, CDR3 sequences and most-parsimonious VDJ recombination scenarios were assigned using the TCRdist pipeline. In a later analysis, each TCR beta chain was defined by its CDR3 amino acid sequence together with its V-gene family, and reads without a unique V-gene family were excluded. A later analysis removed 592 highly shared, low-generation-probability nucleotide sequences to deal with suspected cross-contamination and a sequencing artifact. In a later analysis, a clonal expansion index for each public chain was calculated from normalized within-repertoire ranks of inferred template counts. In a later analysis, generation probabilities were computed using a VDJ recombination model fitted to out-of-frame rearrangements, and the results were checked against IGoR. A later analysis scored TCR-TCR, TCR-HLA and TCR-CMV co-occurrence with hypergeometric tests, applying a repertoire-size bias correction to TCR pairs. A later analysis estimated false discovery rates by permuting HLA or CMV assignments 20 times. In a later analysis, co-occurring TCRs were grouped using DBSCAN, and TCRdist sequence similarity was added for clustering within HLA-allele-positive subsets. Co-occurrence clustering excluded repertoires with fewer than 30,000 or more than 120,000 public chains, plus five with anomalous nucleotide sharing. TCRdb's version of the immuneACCESS table is confined to in-frame rearrangements and falls short of the full clone set. An unresolved V gene accounts for under half of the shortfall where checked; the remainder is of unknown origin. V, J and clone size are taken as reported in that table, and D and trimming were inferred from the DNA itself. This sample gives 220,000 or so clones in total; more than 65% of them show up just once. The ten biggest clones cover 1.8% of the sample.

Sequenced material: PBMCs. The clonotype comes from a woman in her thirties in good health and CMV-seronegative. Recombination linked TRBV15 to TRBJ1-2; TRBD1 is possibly the D segment (5 matching bases). The nucleotide sequence reads as follows: TGTGCCACCAGCAGAGATCCAGGGTCTTGGGGCTACACCTTC. It encodes CATSRDPGSWGYTF. Reference TRBV15 and TRBJ1-2 proteins supply the regions before and after the CDR3; the full variable domain is: DAMVIQNPRYQVTQFGKPVTLSCSQTLNHNVMYWYQQKSSQAPKLLFHYYDKDFNNEADTPDNFQSRRPNTSFCFLDIRSPGLGDTAMYLCATSRDPGSWGYTFGSGTRLTVV.